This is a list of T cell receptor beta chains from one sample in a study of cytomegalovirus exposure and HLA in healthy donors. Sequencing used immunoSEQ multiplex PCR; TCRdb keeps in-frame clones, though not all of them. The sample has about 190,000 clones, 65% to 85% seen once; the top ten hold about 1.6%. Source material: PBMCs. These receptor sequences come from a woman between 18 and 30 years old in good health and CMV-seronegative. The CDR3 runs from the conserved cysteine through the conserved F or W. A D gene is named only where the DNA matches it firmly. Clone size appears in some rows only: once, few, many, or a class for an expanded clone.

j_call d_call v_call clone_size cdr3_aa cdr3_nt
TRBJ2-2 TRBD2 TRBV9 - CASSERGGFGELFF TGTGCCAGCAGCGAGCGGGGGGGCTTTGGGGAGCTGTTTTTT
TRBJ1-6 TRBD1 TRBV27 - CASSLKGQVSTPLHF TGTGCCAGCAGTTTAAAGGGACAGGTATCGACACCCCTCCACTTT
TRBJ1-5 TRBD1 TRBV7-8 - CASTPDRASQPQHF TGTGCCAGCACCCCGGACAGGGCGTCTCAGCCCCAGCATTTT
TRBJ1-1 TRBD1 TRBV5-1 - CASSGLQGVDTEAFF TGCGCCAGCAGCGGTCTACAGGGGGTTGACACTGAAGCTTTCTTT
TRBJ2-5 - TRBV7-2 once CASSLLGGGLETQYF TGTGCCAGCAGCCTCTTAGGGGGGGGCTTAGAGACCCAGTACTTC
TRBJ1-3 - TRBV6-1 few CASSHRELSGNTIYF TGTGCCAGCAGCCACAGGGAACTCTCTGGAAACACCATATATTTT
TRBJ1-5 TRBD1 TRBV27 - CASARTGTYSNQPQHF TGTGCCAGCGCGAGGACAGGGACTTATAGCAATCAGCCCCAGCATTTT
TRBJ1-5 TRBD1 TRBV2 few CASSEEQGVGGNQPQHF TGTGCCAGCAGTGAAGAACAGGGGGTGGGAGGCAATCAGCCCCAGCATTTT
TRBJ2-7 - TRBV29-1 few CSVRSGHNYEQYF TGCAGCGTTAGATCGGGACACAACTACGAGCAGTACTTC
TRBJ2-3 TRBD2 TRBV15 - CATSRDQSGDSTDTQYF TGTGCCACCAGCAGAGACCAGAGCGGGGACAGCACAGATACGCAGTATTTT
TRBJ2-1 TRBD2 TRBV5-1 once CASSPGLAGGHEQFF TGCGCCAGCAGTCCCGGACTAGCGGGGGGCCATGAGCAGTTCTTC
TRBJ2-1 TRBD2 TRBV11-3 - CASSLETSGYNEQFF TGTGCCAGCAGCTTAGAGACTAGCGGCTACAATGAGCAGTTCTTC
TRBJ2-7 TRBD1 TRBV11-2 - CASSLDLGQHSSYEQYF TGTGCCAGCAGCTTAGATCTGGGACAGCACAGCTCCTACGAGCAGTACTTC
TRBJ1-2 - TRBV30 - CAQVAGQNWYGYTF TGTGCCCAAGTCGCAGGACAGAACTGGTATGGCTACACCTTC
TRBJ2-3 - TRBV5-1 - CASSEDYAQYF TGCGCCAGCAGCGAGGACTATGCGCAGTATTTT
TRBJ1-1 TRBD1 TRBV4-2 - CASSQVTGTALETEAFF TGTGCCAGCAGCCAGGTGACCGGGACAGCCTTAGAAACTGAAGCTTTCTTT
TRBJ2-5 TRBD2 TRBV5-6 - CASSLLAGGWETQYF TGTGCCAGCAGCCTACTAGCGGGAGGTTGGGAGACCCAGTACTTC
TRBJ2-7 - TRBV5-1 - CASSGGISYEQYF TGCGCCAGCAGCGGGGGGATTTCCTACGAGCAGTACTTC
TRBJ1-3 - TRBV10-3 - CAISARGRGSGNTIYF TGTGCCATCAGTGCCCGCGGCAGGGGTTCTGGAAACACCATATATTTT
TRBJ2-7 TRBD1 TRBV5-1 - CASSHGDSDHEQYF TGCGCCAGCAGCCATGGGGACAGTGACCACGAGCAGTACTTC
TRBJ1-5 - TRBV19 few CASSTMTGTLNTYSNQPQHF TGTGCCAGTAGTACTATGACCGGGACATTAAATACCTATAGCAATCAGCCCCAGCATTTT
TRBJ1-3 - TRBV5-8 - CASLRRPANSGNTIYF TGTGCCAGCCTTCGCAGGCCGGCCAATTCTGGAAACACCATATATTTT
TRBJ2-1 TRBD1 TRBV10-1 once CASSSGQGWNEQFF TGCGCCAGCAGCTCTGGACAGGGCTGGAATGAGCAGTTCTTC
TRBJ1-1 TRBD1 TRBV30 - CAWSNRDRAFF TGTGCCTGGAGTAACCGGGACAGGGCTTTCTTT
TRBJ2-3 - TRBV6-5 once CASRVVLKSTDTQYF TGTGCCAGCAGAGTAGTCCTGAAAAGCACAGATACGCAGTATTTT
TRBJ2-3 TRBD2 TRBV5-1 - CASSLEGSGQREDTQYF TGTGCCAGCAGCTTGGAGGGTAGCGGGCAGAGGGAAGATACGCAGTATTTT
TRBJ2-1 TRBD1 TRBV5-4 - CASRNDRGSYNEQFF TGTGCCAGCAGAAATGACAGGGGCTCCTACAATGAGCAGTTCTTC
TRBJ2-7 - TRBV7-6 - CASSLVSLRDEQYF TGTGCCAGCAGCTTAGTTAGTTTGCGCGACGAGCAGTACTTC
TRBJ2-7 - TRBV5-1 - CASSLQGGRFEQYF TGCGCCAGCAGCTTACAGGGGGGGCGCTTCGAGCAGTACTTC
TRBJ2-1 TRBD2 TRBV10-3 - CAIRSLAGDSYNEQFF TGTGCCATCAGGTCCCTAGCGGGGGACTCCTACAATGAGCAGTTCTTC
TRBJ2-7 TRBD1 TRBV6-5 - CASSSAGTGRDEQYF TGTGCCAGCAGTTCCGCCGGGACAGGGCGGGACGAGCAGTACTTC
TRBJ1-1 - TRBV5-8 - CASSMTATSRMNTEAFF TGTGCCAGCAGCATGACAGCGACCAGTCGTATGAACACTGAAGCTTTCTTT
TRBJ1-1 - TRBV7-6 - CASSLGTGFTEAFF TGTGCCAGCAGCTTAGGTACAGGATTCACTGAAGCTTTCTTT
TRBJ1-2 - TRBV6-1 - CASSRDGGYTF TGTGCCAGCAGCAGGGATGGTGGCTACACCTTC
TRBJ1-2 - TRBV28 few CASSLGQQSDGYTF TGTGCCAGCAGCCTTGGCCAACAGTCCGATGGCTACACCTTC
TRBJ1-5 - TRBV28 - CASSYPEQVNQPQHF TGTGCCAGCAGTTACCCGGAACAGGTTAATCAGCCCCAGCATTTT
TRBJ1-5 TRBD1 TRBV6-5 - CASSSQGAVSNQPQHF TGTGCCAGCAGTTCCCAGGGGGCCGTAAGCAATCAGCCCCAGCATTTT
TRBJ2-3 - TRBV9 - CASSVEALRSTDTQYF TGTGCCAGCAGCGTAGAAGCTCTCAGGAGCACAGATACGCAGTATTTT
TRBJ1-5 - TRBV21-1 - CASSKVFAGGYSNQPQHF TGTGCCAGCAGCAAAGTGTTTGCGGGGGGATATAGCAATCAGCCCCAGCATTTT
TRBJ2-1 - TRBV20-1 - CSVGGGNEQFF TGCAGTGTGGGGGGAGGCAATGAGCAGTTCTTC
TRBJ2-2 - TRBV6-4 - CASSGRDTGELFF TGTGCCAGCAGTGGCAGGGACACCGGGGAGCTGTTTTTT
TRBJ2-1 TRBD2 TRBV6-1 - CASSEIGGGYNEQFF TGTGCCAGCAGTGAAATTGGCGGGGGGTACAATGAGCAGTTCTTC
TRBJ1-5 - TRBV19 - CASKAGTRDNQPQHF TGTGCCAGTAAGGCCGGGACTCGAGACAATCAGCCCCAGCATTTT
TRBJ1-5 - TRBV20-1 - CSARSYQPQHF TGCAGTGCTAGGTCTTATCAGCCCCAGCATTTT
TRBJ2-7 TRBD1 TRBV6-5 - CASSPQGAPSYEQYF TGTGCCAGCAGCCCGCAGGGGGCGCCGAGCTACGAGCAGTACTTC
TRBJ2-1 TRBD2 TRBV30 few CAWSVGLAGENEQFF TGTGCCTGGAGTGTCGGACTAGCGGGAGAAAATGAGCAGTTCTTC
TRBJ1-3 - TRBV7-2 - CASSLGAYTIYF TGTGCCAGCAGCTTAGGGGCGTACACCATATATTTT
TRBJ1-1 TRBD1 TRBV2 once CASRPGTGRGTEAFF TGTGCCAGCAGGCCCGGGACAGGGCGAGGCACTGAAGCTTTCTTT
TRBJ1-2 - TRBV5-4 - CASSLDAGYTF TGTGCCAGCAGCTTGGACGCGGGCTACACCTTC
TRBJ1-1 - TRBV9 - CASSVAPQGIMNTEAFF TGTGCCAGCAGCGTAGCGCCACAGGGAATCATGAACACTGAAGCTTTCTTT
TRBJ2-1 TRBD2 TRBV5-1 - CASSLGAGGRDEQFF TGCGCCAGCAGCTTGGGCGCGGGGGGGCGAGATGAGCAGTTCTTC
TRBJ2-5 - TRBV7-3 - CASSLFGGQETQYF TGTGCCAGCAGCTTATTCGGCGGGCAAGAGACCCAGTACTTC